The entry that follows covers one T cell receptor (beta chain) sequence. The antigen remains unidentified. The second PCR ran about 6 to 12 cycles with a sample-barcoded 5' primer and J-beta primers. TCRdb ran MiXCR on the 5' RACE reads and lists one entry per CDR3 protein. The table has around 1,800,000 distinct CDR3 sequences, about 39% seen once. This CDR3 is 18 amino acids long. These data come from a study of blood T cells in healthy people across ages. The study, taken as a whole, reports: Diversity was higher, and naive CD4+ cells more numerous, in long-lived donors than in aged donors.

This TCR was sampled from a human donor in good health. The sequenced material came from blood. The chain employs TRBV12-3 or TRBV12-4 and TRBJ2-4, with 7 bases aligning to TRBD1. The last part of the DNA fits TRBJ2-7 better; the J call may be wrong. The CDR3: CASSQPGGRALRAYEQYF. The CDR3 region has the DNA TGTGCCAGCAGTCAACCAGGGGGAAGAGCCCTTAGAGCCTACGAGCAGTACTTC.